The source of this TCR beta chain is a study of human T cells and chemical hapten exposure. About the study: For the roughly 24-week duration of the study, patients were given weekly doses of diphenylcyclopropenone on the scalp. Study-wide results and limits: After DPC sensitization, TCRs above 1 in 1000 frequency showed no change.

TCRdb recomputed calls from the RACE reads with MiXCR, one row per CDR3 protein. The sample shows 80,000 to 95,000 distinct CDR3 sequences, about 10% of them seen only once. Ten or more counts support this clonotype. The antigen is unknown. Trimming removed 5 bases from V and 9 bases from J, with 10 bases in between. This CDR3 contains 12 residues. Time point in this sample: patch test 1, 2 weeks after DPC sensitization. The sample's treatment: therapeutic diphenylcyclopropenone sensitization with weekly scalp DPC. The donor pool consisted of alopecia patients aged 18 to 70 years, considered suitable for DPC.

This chain links TRBV12-3 or TRBV12-4 with TRBJ2-2; a weak D match, TRBD2 (6 bases). The TCR sequence derives from a woman between 45 and 60 years old with alopecia areata. Some clones in this sample may be carry-over from other donors' samples. The specimen comprised whole blood, sampled in connection with sensitization to the hapten diphenylcyclopropenone (DPC). This CDR3 reads CASSRGIRELFF. As DNA, the CDR3 is TGTGCCAGCAGTCGGGGGATTAGGGAGCTGTTTTTT.